The source of this T cell receptor beta chain is a study of blood T cell repertoires in COVID-19. Study details: The United States, Italy and Spain supplied acute and convalescent COVID-19 samples. T cells, B-cell-depleted T cells, or PBMCs provided the cDNA or gDNA that served as material.

The CDR3 sequence is 13 residues long. The germline gives CDR1 SGHTA, CDR2 FQGNSA. Trimming stripped 0 bases from V and 15 bases from J, with 15 bases between. In the study's own analysis: Estimation of nucleated cell counts was performed using reference gene primer amplification. Produced via immunoSEQ multiplex PCR; TCRdb's table is partial and in-frame only. D and trimming come from the DNA, and the V and J calls and clone size come from that table. There are about 85,000 clones in the sample; roughly 90% occur only once, and around 4.5% lies in the top ten. The sample taken for sequencing was peripheral blood. The origin of this receptor is a woman at least 80 years old with active or convalescent COVID-19. The chain has TRBV7-2 and TRBJ2-1, with D perhaps TRBD2 (5 bases). This chain's CDR3 is CASSLAVGKNLFF. CDR3 in DNA: TGTGCCAGCAGCTTAGCGGTCGGGAAGAACCTGTTCTTC.